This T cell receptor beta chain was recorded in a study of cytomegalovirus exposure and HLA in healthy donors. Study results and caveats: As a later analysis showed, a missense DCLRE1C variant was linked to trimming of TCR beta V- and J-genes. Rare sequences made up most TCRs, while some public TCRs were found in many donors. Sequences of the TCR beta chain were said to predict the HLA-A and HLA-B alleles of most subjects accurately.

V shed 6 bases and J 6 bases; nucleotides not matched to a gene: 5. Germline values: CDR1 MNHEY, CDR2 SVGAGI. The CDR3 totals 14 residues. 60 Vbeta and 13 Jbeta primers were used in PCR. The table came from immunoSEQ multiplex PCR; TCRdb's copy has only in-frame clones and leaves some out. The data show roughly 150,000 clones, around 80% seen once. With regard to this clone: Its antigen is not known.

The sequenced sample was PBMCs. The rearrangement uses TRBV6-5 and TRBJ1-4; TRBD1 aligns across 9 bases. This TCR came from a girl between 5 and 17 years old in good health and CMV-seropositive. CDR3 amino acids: CASRTGQGDEKLFF. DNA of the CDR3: TGTGCCAGCAGGACGGGACAGGGCGATGAAAAACTGTTTTTT.